The 31 T cell receptor beta chains reported below all come from one sample, sequenced in a study of blood T cell repertoires in COVID-19. Sequencing was performed with immunoSEQ multiplex PCR; in TCRdb, only in-frame clones are kept and a portion is missing. The data contain 140,000 to 150,000 clones, around four fifths of them seen just once; the ten biggest clones take up about 40%. The specimen sequenced was peripheral blood. The receptors stem from a human donor in a cohort sampled during active COVID-19.

The chain has TRBV5-6 and TRBJ1-1; perhaps TRBD1 as D (6 bases). The germline gives CDR1 SGHDT, CDR2 YYEEEE. Trimming took off 5 bases at V and 5 bases at J, with 13 bases between the two ends. This CDR3 spans 13 amino acids. The CDR3 reads CASSSGVRTEAFF. For the CDR3, the DNA is TGTGCCAGCAGTTCAGGGGTAAGGACTGAAGCTTTCTTT.

The chain carries TRBV2 and TRBJ2-6; 7 nucleotides match TRBD1. The V segment lost 6 bases and the J segment 6 bases; nucleotides outside the gene matches: 8. The CDR3 has 15 amino acids. Germline V gives CDR1 SNHLY, CDR2 FYNNEI. The CDR3 protein is CASRLDRAEANVLTF. The CDR3 coding sequence is TGTGCCAGCAGGCTCGACAGGGCGGAGGCCAACGTCCTGACTTTC. The entire variable domain, with the rest obtained from reference TRBV2 and TRBJ2-6, is as follows: EPEVTQTPSHQVTQMGQEVILRCVPISNHLYFYWYRQILGQKVEFLVSFYNNEISEKSEIFDDQFSVERPDGSNFTLKIRSTKLEDSAMYFCASRLDRAEANVLTFGAGSRLTVL.

The chain couples TRBV6-5 to TRBJ1-2, with 7 bases matching TRBD1. Germline V gene lookup returns CDR1 MNHEY and CDR2 SVGAGI. Trimming at V came to 4 bases and at J to 12 bases, leaving 8 bases not matched to a gene. The length of the CDR3 is 12 residues. In DNA form, the CDR3 reads TGTGCCAGCAGTTCCTCGGACAGGAAAAACACCTTC. Translating it yields CASSSSDRKNTF.

The CDR3 DNA follows: TGTGCCAGCAGTTACTCGGGGGGTACCATGAACACTGAAGCTTTCTTT. As protein: CASSYSGGTMNTEAFF. This chain uses TRBV6-5 with TRBJ1-1; D is perhaps TRBD1 (5 bases). Trimming pared 0 bases from V and 0 bases from J, leaving 11 bases between. CDR1 and CDR2 from the germline V gene are MNHEY and SVGAGI. CDR3 length: 16 amino acids.

The V gene is TRBV3-1 (or the pseudogene TRBV3-2), the J gene TRBJ1-1; possible D gene TRBD1, 5 bases. Germline V lookup: CDR1 LGHDT, CDR2 YNNKEL (reference sequence). The CDR3 covers 14 residues. V was cut by 4 bases and J by 5 bases, with 14 bases left in between. CDR3 nucleotides: TGTGCCAGCAGCCCGGGGCAGGGAGGGACTGAAGCTTTCTTT. Translating gives CASSPGQGGTEAFF.

This clone was counted between two and nine times. This sequence joins TRBV3-1 (or the pseudogene TRBV3-2) and TRBJ1-2; D possibly corresponds to TRBD1 (5 bases). The CDR3 spans 12 residues. The germline CDR1 and CDR2 sequences are LGHDT and YNNKEL (reference sequence). Trimming shortened V by 4 bases and J by 7 bases, and 10 bases separated the two germline ends. The CDR3 region is CASSRSGGGYTF. Here the CDR3 DNA reads TGTGCCAGCAGCCGATCCGGGGGTGGCTACACCTTC.

The rearrangement uses TRBV10-2 and TRBJ1-3; D unclear. Germline CDR1 WSHSY, CDR2 SAAADI. Trimming cost V 0 bases and J 2 bases, with 8 bases left between them. The CDR3 runs to 15 residues. The chain's CDR3 is CASSESATPGNTIYF. CDR3 DNA: TGCGCCAGCAGTGAGTCGGCAACGCCTGGAAACACCATATATTTT.

The chain has TRBV4-1 and TRBJ1-5, with 9 bases that match TRBD1. The CDR3 is 19 residues long. Germline loops: CDR1 MGHRA, CDR2 YSYEKL. The ends lost 3 bases at V and 0 bases at J; junction bases unmatched: 12. The CDR3 reads CASSQSSGTGRYSNQPQHF. The CDR3 DNA sequence: TGCGCCAGCAGCCAGAGCTCCGGGACAGGGAGATATAGCAATCAGCCCCAGCATTTT.

The chain uses TRBV10-3 and TRBJ2-1; no firm D call. Germline-derived CDR1 and CDR2 are ENHRY and SYGVKD. V lost 10 bases to trimming and J lost 4 bases, with 14 bases between them. CDR3 length equals 13 residues. The CDR3, as DNA: TGTGCCACCCTTGCCCAGATTTACAATGAGCAGTTCTTC. Protein product: CATLAQIYNEQFF.

The chain carries TRBV14 and TRBJ2-7, with 8 bases matching TRBD1. Germline values: CDR1 SGHDN, CDR2 FVKESK. J was trimmed by 5 bases and V by 0 bases; bases with no gene match: 9. The CDR3 totals 16 residues. The CDR3 loop is CASSQDLGTGAHEQYF. DNA for the CDR3: TGTGCCAGCAGCCAAGATCTGGGGACAGGCGCACACGAGCAGTACTTC.

This clone has just one count. This sequence joins TRBV5-1 and TRBJ1-5; 7 bases are a match to TRBD1. The CDR3 runs to 13 residues. Germline V CDR1 and CDR2: SGHRS, YFSETQ. V gave up 4 bases and J gave up 7 bases; unmatched junction bases: 5. CDR3 sequence: CASSPQGVQPQHF. CDR3 in DNA: TGCGCCAGCAGCCCCCAGGGGGTACAGCCCCAGCATTTT.

The CDR3 region is CASSQVQSGQPQHF. The CDR3 DNA reads as TGTGCCAGCAGCCAAGTGCAGTCAGGTCAGCCCCAGCATTTT. The V and J genes are TRBV3-1 (or the pseudogene TRBV3-2) and TRBJ1-5; D is ambiguous. Deletions cut 1 base from V and 6 bases from J, with 10 bases between. Germline loops: CDR1 LGHDT, CDR2 YNNKEL (reference sequence). This CDR3 has 14 amino acids.

J is TRBJ2-1 and V is TRBV7-2; TRBD2 agrees at 8 bases. The germline CDR1 and CDR2 sequences are SGHTA and FQGNSA. V dropped 4 bases and J dropped 7; count of bases not matched to a gene: 3. The CDR3 is made up of 13 amino acids. This chain's CDR3 is CASSSGLDNEQFF. The CDR3 coding sequence is TGTGCCAGCAGCTCGGGACTAGATAATGAGCAGTTCTTC. The variable domain in full, completed from reference TRBV7-2 and TRBJ2-1, reads GAGVSQSPSNKVTEKGKDVELRCDPISGHTALYWYRQSLGQGLEFLIYFQGNSAPDKSGLPSDRFSAERTGGSVSTLTIQRTQQEDSAVYLCASSSGLDNEQFFGPGTRLTVL.

This clone came up a few times. V usage is TRBV4-3 and J usage is TRBJ1-2, with TRBD1 identical over 8 bases. CDR3 length: 14 residues. J gave up 10 bases and V 5 bases, and 12 bases lay outside the gene matches. CDR1 and CDR2 (germline): LGHNA, YSLEER. CDR3 loop: CASSVRTGIGFYTF. As DNA, the CDR3 is TGCGCCAGCAGCGTTCGGACAGGGATAGGGTTCTACACCTTC.

In its sample, this clone was seen once. The V and J genes are TRBV19 and TRBJ2-3; 7 positions agree with TRBD2. With 1 base clipped from V and 8 bases from J, the junction kept 6 bases outside the gene matches. The CDR3 contains 14 residues. In germline, CDR1 is LNHDA, CDR2 SQIVND (reference sequence). The DNA for the CDR3 is TGTGCCAGTAGTATAGGTACGGGCGGGGGTACGCAGTATTTT. Its protein is CASSIGTGGGTQYF.

This clone was seen repeatedly, ten times or more. J is TRBJ2-2 and V is TRBV4-2, with 9 bases aligning to TRBD2. The germline gives CDR1 LGHNA, CDR2 YNFKEQ. The V segment lost 4 bases and the J segment 7 bases; nucleotides outside the gene matches: 13. The CDR3 is 17 residues long. CDR3: CASSPRTRGGMNGELFF. The CDR3, as DNA: TGTGCCAGCAGCCCCAGGACGCGGGGGGGCATGAACGGGGAGCTGTTTTTT.

This chain connects TRBV28 to TRBJ1-3; 10 positions agree with TRBD1. This CDR3 has 15 amino acids. Germline V lookup: CDR1 MDHEN, CDR2 SYDVKM. The J segment lost 4 bases and the V segment lost 7 bases, leaving 7 bases of the junction unmatched. The CDR3 region has the DNA TGTGCCAGCACCAGGGACAGGGGATACGGAAACACCATATATTTT. This translates into CASTRDRGYGNTIYF.

This chain links TRBV4-1 with TRBJ2-7; the D gene is possibly TRBD2 (7 bases). V lost 0 bases and J lost 4, with 22 bases in between. This CDR3 has 18 amino acids. The germline gives CDR1 MGHRA, CDR2 YSYEKL. CDR3 coding DNA: TGCGCCAGCAGCCAAGACCCCCCAACTAGGGGGGGACTGTACGAGCAGTACTTC. It specifies CASSQDPPTRGGLYEQYF.

V is TRBV18 and J is TRBJ2-6; possibly TRBD1 for D (6 bases). The V end was cut by 2 bases, the J end by 0 bases, with 14 bases between. The CDR3 spans 18 residues. Per the germline V gene, CDR1 is KGHSH and CDR2 is LQKENI. CDR3 loop: CASSPTKDRSSGANVLTF. The CDR3, as DNA: TGTGCCAGCTCACCAACAAAGGACAGAAGCTCTGGGGCCAACGTCCTGACTTTC. The variable domain in full, completed from reference TRBV18 and TRBJ2-6, reads NAGVMQNPRHLVRRRGQEARLRCSPMKGHSHVYWYRQLPEEGLKFMVYLQKENIIDESGMPKERFSAEFPKEGPSILRIQQVVRGDSAAYFCASSPTKDRSSGANVLTFGAGSRLTVL.

The chain carries TRBV5-6 and TRBJ2-4; possibly TRBD2 for D (6 bases). Trimming removed 0 bases from V and 8 bases from J, with 15 bases in between. Germline CDR1 SGHDT, CDR2 YYEEEE. The CDR3 consists of 15 residues. The CDR3 loop reads CASSLARVGGDIQYF. CDR3 nucleotides: TGTGCCAGCAGCTTGGCCCGGGTCGGAGGGGACATTCAGTACTTC.

This clone was detected only a few times. This chain connects TRBV12-3 or TRBV12-4 to TRBJ1-1; D not certain. V was shortened by 7 bases and J by 1 base, with 7 bases between the two germline ends. CDR3 size: 12 residues. The CDR3 spells CASTAENTEAFF. The CDR3 DNA follows: TGTGCCAGCACGGCGGAGAACACTGAAGCTTTCTTT.

The V and J genes are TRBV11-3 and TRBJ1-6; D remains ambiguous. This CDR3 region has 13 residues. The germline V and J ends were trimmed by 5 bases and 4 bases, with 6 bases remaining between them. The V gene's germline CDR1 is SGHNT and CDR2 YENEEA. This chain's CDR3 is CASSPDYNSPLHF. CDR3 nucleotides: TGTGCCAGCAGCCCAGATTATAATTCACCCCTCCACTTT.

This clone appeared a single time. The chain employs TRBV14 and TRBJ2-6; D call uncertain. Trimming removed 4 bases at V and 4 bases at J, with 5 bases between. CDR1 is SGHDN and CDR2 is FVKESK in the germline V gene. There are 13 residues in the CDR3. CDR3 nucleotide sequence: TGTGCCAGCAGCCCCCTAGGGGCCAACGTCCTGACTTTC. This translates into CASSPLGANVLTF.

This clone is a singleton in its sample. This chain connects TRBV30 to TRBJ1-2; D remains ambiguous. The germline CDR1 and CDR2 sequences are GTSNPN and SVGIG (reference sequence). This CDR3 is 13 amino acids long. The V and J ends lost 4 bases and 8 bases respectively, with 17 bases between them. As DNA, the CDR3 is TGTGCCTGGACCTTTCTGCCCCTGGAGGGCTACACCTTC. It codes for CAWTFLPLEGYTF.

V and J are TRBV4-1 and TRBJ2-1; D remains unclear. V shed 0 bases and J shed 7 bases, with 13 bases lying between them. The CDR3 is 15 residues long. CDR1 is MGHRA and CDR2 is YSYEKL in the germline V gene. The CDR3 DNA reads TGCGCCAGCAGCCAAGATCTGGGCCTACGGAATGAGCAGTTCTTC. Translated: CASSQDLGLRNEQFF.

The V gene is TRBV19, the J gene TRBJ1-6, with 8 bases aligning to TRBD1. The CDR3 consists of 14 residues. In germline, CDR1 is LNHDA, CDR2 SQIVND (reference sequence). The junction had 5 bases not matched to a gene; V was cut back by 5 bases and J by 8 bases. The chain's CDR3 is CASSSRDRYSPLHF. The CDR3 DNA is TGTGCCAGTAGTTCCCGGGACAGGTATTCACCCCTCCACTTT.

The J gene is TRBJ2-1, the V gene TRBV4-2; TRBD1 might be the D (6 bases). CDR3 length: 16 amino acids. Germline V lookup: CDR1 LGHNA, CDR2 YNFKEQ. Trimming took off 0 bases at V and 5 bases at J, with 14 bases between the two ends. This CDR3 reads CASSQDSGTRDNEQFF. The CDR3 bases are TGTGCCAGCAGCCAAGACTCCGGGACAAGGGACAATGAGCAGTTCTTC.

The chain employs TRBV5-1 and TRBJ2-3; 7 nucleotides agree with TRBD1. V lost 6 bases and J lost 2; bases outside the gene matches: 6. This CDR3 is built from 14 residues. Germline loops: CDR1 SGHRS, CDR2 YFSETQ. CDR3 in amino acids: CASTTGNPTDTQYF. The CDR3, as DNA: TGCGCCAGCACGACAGGGAATCCCACAGATACGCAGTATTTT.

The rearrangement uses TRBV19 and TRBJ2-1; 7 bases are a match to TRBD1. The germline V gene encodes CDR1 LNHDA and CDR2 SQIVND (reference sequence). The CDR3 is 13 amino acids. With 6 bases clipped from V and 6 bases from J, the junction kept 5 bases outside the gene matches. The CDR3 here is CASRGQSRNEQFF. CDR3 DNA: TGTGCCAGTAGGGGACAGTCGCGCAATGAGCAGTTCTTC. Full variable domain (remainder filled in from reference TRBV19 and TRBJ2-1): DGGITQSPKYLFRKEGQNVTLSCEQNLNHDAMYWYRQDPGQGLRLIYYSQIVNDFQKGDIAEGYSVSREKKESFPLTVTSAQKNPTAFYLCASRGQSRNEQFFGPGTRLTVL.

This rearrangement joins TRBV6-5 to TRBJ1-5, with D perhaps TRBD1 (5 bases). Looked up from germline, CDR1 is MNHEY and CDR2 is SVGAGI. Trimming stripped 5 bases from V and 9 bases from J, with 17 bases between. The CDR3 is 14 residues long. The CDR3, as DNA: TGTGCCAGCAGTCTGGCGGGACGCGGGGGGCCCCAGCATTTT. It specifies CASSLAGRGGPQHF.

The rearrangement uses TRBV9 and TRBJ2-7; tentatively, D is TRBD1 (6 bases). This CDR3 spans 15 amino acids. CDR1 is SGDLS and CDR2 is YYNGEE in the germline V gene. V was shortened by 0 bases and J by 0 bases, with 10 bases between the two germline ends. CDR3 sequence reads: CASSVAPDSSYEQYF. Here the CDR3 DNA reads TGTGCCAGCAGCGTAGCCCCGGACAGCTCCTACGAGCAGTACTTC.